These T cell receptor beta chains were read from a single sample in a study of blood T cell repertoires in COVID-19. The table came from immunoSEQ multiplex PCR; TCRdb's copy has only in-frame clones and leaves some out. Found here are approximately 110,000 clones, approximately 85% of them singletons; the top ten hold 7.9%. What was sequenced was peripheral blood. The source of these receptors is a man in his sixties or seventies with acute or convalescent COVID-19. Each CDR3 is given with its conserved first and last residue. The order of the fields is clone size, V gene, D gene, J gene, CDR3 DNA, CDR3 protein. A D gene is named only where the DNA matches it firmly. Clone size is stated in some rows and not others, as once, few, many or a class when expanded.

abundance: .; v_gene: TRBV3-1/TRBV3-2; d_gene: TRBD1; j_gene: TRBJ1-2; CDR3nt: TGTGCCAGCAGCCAAGCCACAGGGGGTCTCAACTATGGCTACACCTTC; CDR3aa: CASSQATGGLNYGYTF
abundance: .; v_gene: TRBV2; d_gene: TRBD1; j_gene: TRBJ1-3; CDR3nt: TGTGCCAGCAGTGAGACAGGGGGCTCTGGAAACACCGTATATTTT; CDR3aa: CASSETGGSGNTVYF
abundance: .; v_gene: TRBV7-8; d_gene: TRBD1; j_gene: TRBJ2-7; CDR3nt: TGTGCCAGCTGGGACAGGGGGACTTACGAGCAGTACTTC; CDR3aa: CASWDRGTYEQYF
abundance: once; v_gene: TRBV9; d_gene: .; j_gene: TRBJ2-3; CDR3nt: TGTGCCAGCAGCGTAGGGGGGCGGCCCACAGATACGCAGTATTTT; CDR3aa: CASSVGGRPTDTQYF
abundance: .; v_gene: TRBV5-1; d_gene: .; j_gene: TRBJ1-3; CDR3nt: TGCGCCAGCAGCTACCTGGTCGGGGGGTCCGGAAACACCATATATTTT; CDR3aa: CASSYLVGGSGNTIYF
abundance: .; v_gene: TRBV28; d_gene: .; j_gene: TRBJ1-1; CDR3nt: TGTGCCAGCAGTTTAGGGCAAACAAGGAACACTGAAGCTTTCTTT; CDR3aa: CASSLGQTRNTEAFF
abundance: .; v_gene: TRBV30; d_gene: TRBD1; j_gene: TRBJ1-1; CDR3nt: TGTGCCTGGAGCCCCACCCGGACAGGGTGGGGTACTGAAGCTTTCTTT; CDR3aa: CAWSPTRTGWGTEAFF
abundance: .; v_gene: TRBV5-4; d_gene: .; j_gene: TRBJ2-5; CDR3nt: TGTGCCAGCAGCATTACCCCCAGGGGGGAAGAGACCCAGTACTTC; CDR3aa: CASSITPRGEETQYF
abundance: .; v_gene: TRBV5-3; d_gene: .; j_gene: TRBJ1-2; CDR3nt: TGTGCCAGAAGTTGGGGGCGGACAGCGCGGTACACCTTC; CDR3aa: CARSWGRTARYTF
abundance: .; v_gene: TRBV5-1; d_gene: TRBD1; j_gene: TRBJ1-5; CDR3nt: TGCGCCAGCAGCTTGGAAGGGGGCAATGGCAATCAGCCCCAGCATTTT; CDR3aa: CASSLEGGNGNQPQHF
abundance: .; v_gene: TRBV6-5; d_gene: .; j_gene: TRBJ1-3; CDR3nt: TGTGCCAGCAGCTCTGGAGGGTCCGGAAACACCATATATTTT; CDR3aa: CASSSGGSGNTIYF
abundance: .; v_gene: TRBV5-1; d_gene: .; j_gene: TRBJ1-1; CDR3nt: TGCGCCAGCAGCCCAGGACAGACCACGAACACTGAAGCTTTCTTT; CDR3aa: CASSPGQTTNTEAFF
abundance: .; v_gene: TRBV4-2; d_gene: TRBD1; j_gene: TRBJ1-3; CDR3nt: TGTGCCAGCAGCCCAGAGCTGGGACAGGGGAGTGGAAACACCATATATTTT; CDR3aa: CASSPELGQGSGNTIYF
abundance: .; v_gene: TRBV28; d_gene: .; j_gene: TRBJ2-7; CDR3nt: TGTGCCAGCAGGGGAGGAGGTCCACCCTACGAGCAGTACTTC; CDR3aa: CASRGGGPPYEQYF
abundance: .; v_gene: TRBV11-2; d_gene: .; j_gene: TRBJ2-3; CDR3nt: TGTGCCAGCAGCTTAGCTTTCGTAGCTAGCACAGATACGCAGTATTTT; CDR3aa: CASSLAFVASTDTQYF
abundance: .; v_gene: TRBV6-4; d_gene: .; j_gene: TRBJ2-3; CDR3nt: TGTGCCAGCCCCGAGGGGGGGAGGGTTTTCACAGATACGCAGTATTTT; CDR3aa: CASPEGGRVFTDTQYF
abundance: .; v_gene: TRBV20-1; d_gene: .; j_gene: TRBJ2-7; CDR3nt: TGCAGTGTAACGGACAGCTACGAGCAGTACTTC; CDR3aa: CSVTDSYEQYF
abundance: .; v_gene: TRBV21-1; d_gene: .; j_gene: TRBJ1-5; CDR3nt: TGTGCCAGCAGTACCGCGACCCAGGGGCCCTGCAATCAGCCCCAGCATTTT; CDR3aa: CASSTATQGPCNQPQHF
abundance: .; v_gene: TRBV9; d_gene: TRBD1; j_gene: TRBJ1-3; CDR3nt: TGTGCCAGCAGCGACCAGGGGGGAGCCTCTGGAAACACCATATATTTT; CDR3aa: CASSDQGGASGNTIYF
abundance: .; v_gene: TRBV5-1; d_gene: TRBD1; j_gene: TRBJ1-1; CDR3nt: TGCGCCAGCAGCTTGTTTACAGGGGGCGCGGGCACTGAAGCTTTCTTT; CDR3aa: CASSLFTGGAGTEAFF
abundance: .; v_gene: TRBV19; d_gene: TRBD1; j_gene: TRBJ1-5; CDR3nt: TGTGCCAGTAGTAGTCAGGGGGCCCTCAATCAGCCCCAGCATTTT; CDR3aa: CASSSQGALNQPQHF
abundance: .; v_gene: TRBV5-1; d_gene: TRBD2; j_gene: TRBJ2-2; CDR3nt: TGCGCCAGCAGCTTGAAGTCTAGCGGGCCCGCCGCGAACACCGGGGAGCTGTTTTTT; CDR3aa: CASSLKSSGPAANTGELFF
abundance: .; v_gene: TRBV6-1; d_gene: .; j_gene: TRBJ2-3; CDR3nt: TGTGCCAGCAGGGACAGCGCCACAGATACGCAGTATTTT; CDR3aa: CASRDSATDTQYF
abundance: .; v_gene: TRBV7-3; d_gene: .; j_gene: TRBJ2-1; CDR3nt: TGTGCCAGCAGCTTAAGCAGGGTCAATGAGCAGTTCTTC; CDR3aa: CASSLSRVNEQFF
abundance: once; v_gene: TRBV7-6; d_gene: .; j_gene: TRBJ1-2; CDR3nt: TGTGCCAGCAGCTTGGGCCACGGCAGCCACTATGGCTACACCTTC; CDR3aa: CASSLGHGSHYGYTF
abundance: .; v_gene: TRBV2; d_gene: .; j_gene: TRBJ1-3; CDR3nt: TGTGCCAGCAGTCAAAGGAGGCAGATTGGAAACACCATATATTTT; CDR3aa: CASSQRRQIGNTIYF
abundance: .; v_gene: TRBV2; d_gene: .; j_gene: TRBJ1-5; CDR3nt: TGTGCCAGCAGTGAAGAAGCGGGTCAGCCCCAGCATTTT; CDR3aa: CASSEEAGQPQHF
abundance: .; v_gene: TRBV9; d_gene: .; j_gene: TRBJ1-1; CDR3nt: TGTGCCAGTAGCGTAGTCGGGTACTTGGACACTGAAGCTTTCTTT; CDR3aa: CASSVVGYLDTEAFF
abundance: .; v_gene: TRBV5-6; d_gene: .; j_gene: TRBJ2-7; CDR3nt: TGTGCCAGCAGCCGATCGACTAGTATTGTGTACGAGCAGTACTTC; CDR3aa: CASSRSTSIVYEQYF